Each of the 27 T cell receptor beta chains below was sequenced from the same sample in a study of blood T cell repertoires in COVID-19. Only in-frame clones appear in the TCRdb table, and some are missing; sequencing was by immunoSEQ multiplex PCR. The repertoire holds 150,000 or so clones, with almost 85% as singletons. Sequenced material: peripheral blood. The source of these receptors is a human donor with acute or convalescent COVID-19. The donor label of this sample is uncertain.

CDR3 sequence (DNA): TGTGCCAGCAGTAACAGGGGGCCTAGCACAGATACGCAGTATTTT. Its protein product is CASSNRGPSTDTQYF. The gene calls are TRBV25-1 and TRBJ2-3, with 9 bases fitting TRBD1. Germline assignment: CDR1 MGHDK and CDR2 SYGVNS. The CDR3 extends over 15 amino acids. Losses at the gene ends were 5 bases for V and 0 bases for J; bases not matched to a gene: 3.

Comments on this clone: The identical CDR3 is also encoded by other nucleotide sequences in the sample. The chain links TRBV5-1 to TRBJ1-2, with TRBD1 matching over 8 bases. Germline CDR1 and CDR2: SGHRS and YFSETQ. CDR3 size: 14 residues. Trimming took 0 bases from V and 2 from J; bases not matched to a gene: 0. The CDR3 nucleotides read TGCGCCAGCAGCTTGGGGGACAGGAACTATGGCTACACCTTC. Encoded protein: CASSLGDRNYGYTF.

This clone was detected only once. V usage is TRBV5-1 and J usage is TRBJ2-3; D gene ambiguous. The V gene's germline CDR1 is SGHRS and CDR2 YFSETQ. There are 14 residues in the CDR3. V was shortened by 5 bases and J by 1 base, with 11 bases between the two germline ends. In DNA, the CDR3 is TGCGCCAGCAGTTGGGCGTGGGGCACAGATACGCAGTATTTT. It is translated as CASSWAWGTDTQYF.

The chain recombines TRBV7-2 with TRBJ2-5; TRBD2 matches at 10 bases. This CDR3 is built from 15 residues. The germline CDR1 and CDR2 sequences are SGHTA and FQGNSA. After removal of 4 bases from V and 5 bases from J, the junction contained 7 bases not matched to a gene. CDR3: CASSSGTSEKETQYF. CDR3 nucleotide sequence: TGTGCCAGCAGCTCCGGGACTAGCGAAAAGGAGACCCAGTACTTC.

The chain uses TRBV19 and TRBJ1-1; 11 bases are shared with TRBD1. The CDR3 sequence is 15 residues long. Germline values: CDR1 LNHDA, CDR2 SQIVND (reference sequence). With 9 bases clipped from V and 7 bases from J, the junction kept 13 bases outside the gene matches. CDR3 residues: CASRQDRGQGGEAFF. In nucleotides, the CDR3 is TGTGCCAGCAGACAGGACAGGGGGCAGGGTGGTGAAGCTTTCTTT.

The chain combines TRBV5-5 with TRBJ2-3, with 8 bases aligning to TRBD2. The ends lost 1 base at V and 1 base at J; junction bases unmatched: 8. This CDR3 spans 17 amino acids. From germline, CDR1 is SGHKS and CDR2 YYEKEE (reference sequence). The CDR3 protein is CASSLRSISGGTDTQYF. As DNA, the CDR3 is TGTGCCAGCAGCTTGAGGTCGATTAGCGGGGGCACAGATACGCAGTATTTT.

The chain recombines TRBV24-1 with TRBJ2-2; TRBD1 matches 7 bases. V shed 8 bases and J 5 bases; nucleotides not matched to a gene: 4. The CDR3 loop spans 13 amino acids. Germline V lookup: CDR1 KGHDR, CDR2 SFDVKD. CDR3 sequence: CATNQGVTGELFF. The CDR3, as DNA: TGTGCCACCAATCAGGGGGTTACCGGGGAGCTGTTTTTT.

The chain couples TRBV7-2 to TRBJ1-5; no clear D gene. This CDR3 has 15 amino acids. Germline-derived CDR1 and CDR2 are SGHTA and FQGNSA. V lost 0 bases and J lost 4, with 10 bases in between. The CDR3 loop reads CASSLAWQTNQPQHF. Here the CDR3 DNA reads TGTGCCAGCAGCTTAGCTTGGCAGACTAATCAGCCCCAGCATTTT. Using reference TRBV7-2 and TRBJ1-5 for the parts outside the CDR3, the full variable domain is GAGVSQSPSNKVTEKGKDVELRCDPISGHTALYWYRQSLGQGLEFLIYFQGNSAPDKSGLPSDRFSAERTGGSVSTLTIQRTQQEDSAVYLCASSLAWQTNQPQHFGDGTRLSIL.

The count of this clone is one. J is TRBJ2-2 and V is TRBV12-3 or TRBV12-4; tentatively, D is TRBD1 (5 bases). With 6 bases removed from V and 3 bases from J, the gap between germline ends came to 5 bases. CDR3 length: 12 residues. The CDR3 is CASRGDTGELFF. CDR3 in DNA: TGTGCCAGCAGAGGGGACACCGGGGAGCTGTTTTTT.

This clone occurred once. The chain has TRBV29-1 and TRBJ1-2; TRBD1 matches 9 bases. V lost 5 bases and J lost 3; bases outside the gene matches: 10. This CDR3 is 15 amino acids long. CDR1 is SQVTM and CDR2 is ANQGSEA in the germline V gene. The CDR3 reads CSVRLYRDRDYGYTF. CDR3 DNA sequence: TGCAGCGTTCGCCTCTACAGGGACAGGGACTATGGCTACACCTTC. Filled out from reference TRBV29-1 and TRBJ1-2, the complete variable domain reads SAVISQKPSRDICQRGTSLTIQCQVDSQVTMMFWYRQQPGQSLTLIATANQGSEATYESGFVIDKFPISRPNLTFSTLTVSNMSPEDSSIYLCSVRLYRDRDYGYTFGSGTRLTVV.

The chain is built from TRBV14 and TRBJ1-1; 7 nucleotides agree with TRBD1. The CDR3 runs 13 residues. The V gene's germline CDR1 is SGHDN and CDR2 FVKESK. V lost 6 bases and J lost 4; bases outside the gene matches: 5. The CDR3 region is CASSRTGVTEAFF. The CDR3 nucleotides read TGTGCCAGCAGTCGTACAGGGGTCACTGAAGCTTTCTTT.

This sequence joins TRBV6-5 and TRBJ2-7; D is possibly TRBD2 (5 bases). Germline V CDR1 and CDR2: MNHEY, SVGAGI. This CDR3 is built from 12 residues. V shed 7 bases and J shed 6 bases, with 13 bases lying between them. CDR3: CASTDGKGEQYF. CDR3 nucleotide sequence: TGTGCCAGCACCGACGGGAAGGGCGAGCAGTACTTC.

CDR3 in amino acids: CASSSQSNQPQHF. The CDR3 region has the DNA TGTGCCAGCAGTTCGCAGTCCAATCAGCCCCAGCATTTT. V usage is TRBV12-3 or TRBV12-4 and J usage is TRBJ1-5; D call uncertain. The CDR3 length is 13 residues. V lost 4 bases and J 3 bases, leaving 7 bases between the germline ends.

The chain is built from TRBV12-3 or TRBV12-4 and TRBJ2-7; TRBD1 matches at 8 bases. V lost 4 bases to trimming and J lost 3 bases; unmatched junction nucleotides: 2. The CDR3 is 13 amino acids. This CDR3 reads CASSWDRNYEQYF. The CDR3 nucleotides read TGTGCCAGCAGTTGGGACAGGAACTACGAGCAGTACTTC.

This chain joins TRBV19 and TRBJ2-2, with TRBD1 matching over 9 bases. This CDR3 is 16 amino acids long. The ends lost 3 bases at V and 6 bases at J; junction bases unmatched: 8. Germline V gene sequence: CDR1 LNHDA, CDR2 SQIVND (reference sequence). CDR3 coding DNA: TGTGCCAGTAGTATCGGGACAGGGAAGCTTGCCGGGGAGCTGTTTTTT. Residues: CASSIGTGKLAGELFF.

This chain uses TRBV2 with TRBJ1-2, with 7 bases aligning to TRBD1. With 8 bases clipped from V and 3 bases from J, the junction kept 6 bases outside the gene matches. Germline V CDR1 and CDR2: SNHLY, FYNNEI. CDR3 length: 13 amino acids. CDR3 amino acids: CASGETGDYGYTF. The CDR3 bases are TGTGCCAGCGGAGAAACAGGGGACTATGGCTACACCTTC.

The chain links TRBV10-3 to TRBJ1-2, with TRBD1 identical over 8 bases. The CDR3 runs 14 residues. The junction had 5 bases not matched to a gene; V was cut back by 2 bases and J by 6 bases. In germline, CDR1 is ENHRY, CDR2 SYGVKD. The CDR3 sequence: CAISETTGENGYTF. The CDR3 coding sequence is TGTGCCATCAGTGAGACGACAGGGGAGAATGGCTACACCTTC.

This clone was counted between two and nine times. The chain links TRBV30 to TRBJ1-6, with a weak D call TRBD1 (6 bases). The CDR3 spans 14 residues. With 1 base removed from V and 5 bases from J, the gap between germline ends came to 9 bases. Germline CDR1 GTSNPN, CDR2 SVGIG (reference sequence). CDR3 sequence (DNA): TGTGCCTGGAGTGCCGGACAGAATAATTCACCCCTCCACTTT. Its protein is CAWSAGQNNSPLHF. The full variable domain, with the rest looked up from reference TRBV30 and TRBJ1-6, is SQTIHQWPATLVQPVGSPLSLECTVEGTSNPNLYWYRQAAGRGLQLLFYSVGIGQISSEVPQNLSASRPQDRQFILSSKKLLLSDSGFYLCAWSAGQNNSPLHFGNGTRLTVT.

The chain links TRBV9 to TRBJ2-3; a possible D gene is TRBD2 (6 bases). V was trimmed by 0 bases and J by 3 bases, leaving 14 bases between them. The CDR3 length is 16 residues. Germline V lookup: CDR1 SGDLS, CDR2 YYNGEE. Here the CDR3 reads CASSVGGRGPTDTQYF. CDR3 nucleotide sequence: TGTGCCAGCAGCGTAGGAGGGCGGGGTCCAACAGATACGCAGTATTTT.

The V gene is TRBV6-5, the J gene TRBJ1-6; D remains unclear. Germline V gene sequence: CDR1 MNHEY, CDR2 SVGAGI. V was shortened by 0 bases and J by 5 bases, with 5 bases between the two germline ends. The CDR3 totals 14 residues. As DNA, the CDR3 is TGTGCCAGCAGTTACTCTGAGAATAATTCACCCCTCCACTTT. Protein: CASSYSENNSPLHF.

This clone appeared once. The chain links TRBV7-9 to TRBJ1-5; possibly TRBD1 for D (6 bases). V was clipped by 5 bases and J by 5 bases, with 22 bases between them. The CDR3 has 17 residues. Per germline, CDR1 SEHNR and CDR2 FQNEAQ (reference sequence). The CDR3 DNA follows: TGTGCCAGCAGCCCCTTACCCCGACAGGTATCTGATCAGCCCCAGCATTTT. This gives the protein CASSPLPRQVSDQPQHF.

The chain uses TRBV6-5 and TRBJ2-5, with 8 bases matching TRBD2. The ends lost 6 bases at V and 5 bases at J; junction bases unmatched: 8. The CDR3 consists of 14 residues. Germline CDR1 MNHEY, CDR2 SVGAGI. CDR3 sequence reads: CASSSRGGYETQYF. The CDR3 DNA reads as TGTGCCAGCAGCTCCCGGGGGGGCTATGAGACCCAGTACTTC.

The DNA of the CDR3 is TGTGCCAGCAGTAGGACTAGCGGGGGGCTCGGGGAGGTTGAGACCCAGTACTTC. Its translation is CASSRTSGGLGEVETQYF. The chain joins TRBV2 to TRBJ2-5, with 14 bases lining up with TRBD2. The CDR3 has 18 amino acids. V dropped 5 bases and J dropped 5; count of bases not matched to a gene: 13. Germline loops: CDR1 SNHLY, CDR2 FYNNEI.

The sample holds a few counts of this clone. The CDR3: CASSQLGASSARGYEQYF. Written as DNA, the CDR3 is TGTGCCAGCAGCCAGCTGGGTGCTAGCTCTGCAAGAGGGTACGAGCAGTACTTC. The chain combines TRBV14 with TRBJ2-7; weak D call: TRBD2 (5 bases). Looked up from germline, CDR1 is SGHDN and CDR2 is FVKESK. The germline V and J ends were trimmed by 3 bases and 4 bases, with 25 bases remaining between them. The CDR3 loop spans 18 amino acids. Full variable domain (missing parts from reference TRBV14 and TRBJ2-7): EAGVTQFPSHSVIEKGQTVTLRCDPISGHDNLYWYRRVMGKEIKFLLHFVKESKQDESGMPNNRFLAERTGGTYSTLKVQPAELEDSGVYFCASSQLGASSARGYEQYFGPGTRLTVT.

V is TRBV7-2 and J is TRBJ1-2; 7 positions match TRBD1. J was trimmed by 1 base and V by 5 bases; bases with no gene match: 7. The germline gives CDR1 SGHTA, CDR2 FQGNSA. The CDR3 is 15 amino acids. The CDR3 DNA reads TGTGCCAGCAGCAGAGGGACAGCAGTTAACTATGGCTACACCTTC. It translates to CASSRGTAVNYGYTF.

This chain uses TRBV19 with TRBJ2-6; the D gene is possibly TRBD2 (6 bases). V lost 7 bases and J 0 bases, leaving 16 bases between the germline ends. The CDR3 consists of 17 residues. The germline CDR1 and CDR2 sequences are LNHDA and SQIVND (reference sequence). CDR3 DNA sequence: TGTGCCAGTAAATGGGCACAGGAGGGCTCTGGGGCCAACGTCCTGACTTTC. It codes for CASKWAQEGSGANVLTF.

The chain links TRBV5-8 to TRBJ1-2; TRBD1 aligns across 8 bases. Germline V CDR1 and CDR2: SGHTS, YDEGEE. V lost 2 bases and J lost 6; bases outside the gene matches: 3. There are 13 residues in the CDR3. CDR3 amino acids: CASSFTGGDGYTF. The CDR3 DNA reads as TGTGCCAGCAGCTTTACAGGGGGGGATGGCTACACCTTC.